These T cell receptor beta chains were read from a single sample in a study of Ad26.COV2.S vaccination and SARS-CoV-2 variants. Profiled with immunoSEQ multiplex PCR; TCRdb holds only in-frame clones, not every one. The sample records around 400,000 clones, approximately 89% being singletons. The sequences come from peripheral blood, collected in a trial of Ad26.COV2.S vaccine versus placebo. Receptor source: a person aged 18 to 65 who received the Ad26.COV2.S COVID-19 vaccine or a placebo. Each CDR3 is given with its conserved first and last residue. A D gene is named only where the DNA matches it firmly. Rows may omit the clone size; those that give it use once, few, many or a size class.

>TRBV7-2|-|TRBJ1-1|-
CASSLGGPGGTEAFF
TGTGCCAGCAGCTTAGGAGGTCCTGGCGGCACTGAAGCTTTCTTT
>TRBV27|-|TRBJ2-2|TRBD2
CASSLSTSGRSGELFF
TGTGCCAGCAGTTTATCGACTAGCGGGAGGTCCGGGGAGCTGTTTTTT
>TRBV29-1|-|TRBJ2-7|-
CSATFGNPYEQYF
TGCAGCGCCACCTTTGGGAACCCCTACGAGCAGTACTTC
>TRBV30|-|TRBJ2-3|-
CAWSISDTQYF
TGTGCCTGGAGTATCTCGGATACGCAGTATTTT
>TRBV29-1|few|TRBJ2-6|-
CSVGASGANVLTF
TGCAGCGTTGGGGCCTCTGGGGCCAACGTCCTGACTTTC
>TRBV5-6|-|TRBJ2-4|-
CASSLTGTKNIQYF
TGTGCCAGCAGCTTGACAGGGACCAAAAACATTCAGTACTTC
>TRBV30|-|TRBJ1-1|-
CAWSLWNTEAFF
TGTGCCTGGAGTTTGTGGAACACTGAAGCTTTCTTT
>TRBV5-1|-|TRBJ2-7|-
CASSLAVPAQASQYF
TGCGCCAGCAGCTTGGCCGTCCCAGCCCAAGCGTCGCAGTACTTC
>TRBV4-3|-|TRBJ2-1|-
CASSQVFASVGPNNEQFF
TGCGCCAGCAGCCAAGTTTTCGCGTCGGTGGGGCCCAACAATGAGCAGTTCTTC
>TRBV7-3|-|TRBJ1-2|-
CASSPYPGTHNGYTF
TGTGCCAGCAGCCCCTACCCCGGGACACACAACGGCTACACCTTC
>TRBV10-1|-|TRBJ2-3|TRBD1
CASSETVGQADTQYF
TGCGCCAGCAGTGAGACAGTCGGACAGGCAGATACGCAGTATTTT
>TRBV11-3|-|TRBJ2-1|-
CASSTRGTSSYNEQFF
TGTGCCAGCAGCACTCGGGGAACGAGCTCCTACAATGAGCAGTTCTTC
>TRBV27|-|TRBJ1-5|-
CASSLSGFGNQPQHF
TGTGCCAGCAGTTTATCAGGGTTCGGCAATCAGCCCCAGCATTTT
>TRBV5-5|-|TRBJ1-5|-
CASSALDGRDQPQHF
TGTGCCAGCAGCGCACTCGACGGACGGGATCAGCCCCAGCATTTT
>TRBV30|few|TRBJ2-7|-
CAWSVLHEQYF
TGTGCCTGGAGTGTACTGCACGAGCAGTACTTC
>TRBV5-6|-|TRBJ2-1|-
CASSSPSRTNYNEQFF
TGTGCCAGCAGCTCTCCTTCCAGGACTAACTACAATGAGCAGTTCTTC
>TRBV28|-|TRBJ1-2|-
CASSPRSTPNYGYTF
TGTGCCAGCAGTCCGCGCTCCACACCTAACTATGGCTACACCTTC
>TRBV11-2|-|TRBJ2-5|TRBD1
CASLGTEETQYF
TGTGCCAGCCTAGGGACAGAAGAGACCCAGTACTTC
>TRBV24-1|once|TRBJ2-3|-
CATSAPGSTDTQYF
TGTGCCACCAGTGCACCGGGATCCACAGATACGCAGTATTTT
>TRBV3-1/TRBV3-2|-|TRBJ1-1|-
CASSHMNEAFF
TGTGCCAGCAGCCACATGAATGAAGCTTTCTTT
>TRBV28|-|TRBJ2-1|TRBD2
CASSGGGGLLSNEQFF
TGTGCCAGCAGTGGAGGCGGGGGGCTCTTGAGTAATGAGCAGTTCTTC
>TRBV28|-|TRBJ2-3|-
CASSLTEGYTDTQYF
TGTGCCAGCAGTTTAACGGAAGGATACACAGATACGCAGTATTTT
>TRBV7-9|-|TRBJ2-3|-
CASSLDYTDTQYF
TGTGCCAGCAGCTTAGATTACACAGATACGCAGTATTTT
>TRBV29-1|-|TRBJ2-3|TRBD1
CSVVKGAVTDTQYF
TGCAGCGTTGTAAAGGGGGCGGTCACAGATACGCAGTATTTT
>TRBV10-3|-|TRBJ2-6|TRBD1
CAISDRRTGTGANVLTF
TGTGCCATCAGTGACAGGAGGACAGGAACTGGGGCCAACGTCCTGACTTTC